This TCR beta chain was captured in a study of blood T cells in healthy people across ages. J was trimmed by 2 bases and V by 6 bases; bases with no gene match: 9. The V gene's germline CDR1 is SGHNT and CDR2 YYREEE (reference sequence). The CDR3 is 16 amino acids. Sample-barcoded 5' priming and a J-beta primer mix drove a second PCR of roughly 6 to 12 cycles. TCRdb called the 5' RACE reads again in MiXCR, with one record for every CDR3 protein. The data hold more than 800,000 distinct CDR3 sequences, with about 30% observed a single time. This sequence originates from a woman of 80 years or more in good health. The rearrangement joins TRBV5-4 to TRBJ2-3; 10 positions match TRBD2. Sequenced input: blood. The CDR3 DNA reads TGTGCCAGCAAAACTGTAGCGGGGGGATACACAGATACGCAGTATTTT. This gives the protein CASKTVAGGYTDTQYF.